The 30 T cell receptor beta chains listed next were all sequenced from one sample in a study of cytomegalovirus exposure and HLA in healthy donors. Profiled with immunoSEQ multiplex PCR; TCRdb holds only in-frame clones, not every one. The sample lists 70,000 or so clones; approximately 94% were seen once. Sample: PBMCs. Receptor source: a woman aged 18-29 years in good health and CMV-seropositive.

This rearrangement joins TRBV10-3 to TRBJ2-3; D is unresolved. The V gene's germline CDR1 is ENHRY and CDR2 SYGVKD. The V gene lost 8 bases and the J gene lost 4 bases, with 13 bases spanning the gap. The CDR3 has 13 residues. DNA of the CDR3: TGTGCCATCGCACAGCCTTCCCCAGATACGCAGTATTTT. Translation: CAIAQPSPDTQYF.

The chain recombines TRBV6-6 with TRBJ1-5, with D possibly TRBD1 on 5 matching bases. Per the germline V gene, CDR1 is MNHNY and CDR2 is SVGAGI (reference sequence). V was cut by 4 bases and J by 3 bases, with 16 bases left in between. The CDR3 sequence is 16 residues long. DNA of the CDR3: TGTGCCAGCAGTTGGTCCCTAGGAGGGGACAATCAGCCCCAGCATTTT. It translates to CASSWSLGGDNQPQHF.

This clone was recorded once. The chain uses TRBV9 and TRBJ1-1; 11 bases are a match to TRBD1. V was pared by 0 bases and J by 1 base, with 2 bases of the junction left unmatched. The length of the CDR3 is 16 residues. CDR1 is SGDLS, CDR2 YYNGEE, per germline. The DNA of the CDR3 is TGTGCCAGCAGCGTAGTGGGGACAGGGGGGAACACTGAAGCTTTCTTT. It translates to CASSVVGTGGNTEAFF. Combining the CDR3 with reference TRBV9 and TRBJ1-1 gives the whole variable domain DSGVTQTPKHLITATGQRVTLRCSPRSGDLSVYWYQQSLDQGLQFLIQYYNGEERAKGNILERFSAQQFPDLHSELNLSSLELGDSALYFCASSVVGTGGNTEAFFGQGTRLTVV.

The CDR3 protein is CASGLGWGGDEQFF. The CDR3 bases are TGTGCTAGTGGTTTGGGATGGGGGGGGGATGAGCAGTTCTTC. The chain is built from TRBV12-5 and TRBJ2-1; TRBD2 agrees at 7 bases. This CDR3 contains 14 residues. J gave up 8 bases and V 1 base, and 5 bases lay outside the gene matches. Germline lookup yields CDR1 LGHNT and CDR2 FRNRAP. Looking up the rest from reference TRBV12-5 and TRBJ2-1 gives the full variable domain: DARVTQTPRHKVTEMGQEVTMRCQPILGHNTVFWYRQTMMQGLELLAYFRNRAPLDDSGMPKDRFSAEMPDATLATLKIQPSEPRDSAVYFCASGLGWGGDEQFFGPGTRLTVL.

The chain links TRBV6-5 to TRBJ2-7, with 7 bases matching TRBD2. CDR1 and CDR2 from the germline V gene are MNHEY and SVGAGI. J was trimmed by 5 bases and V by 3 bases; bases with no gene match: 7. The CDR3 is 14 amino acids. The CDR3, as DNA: TGTGCCAGCAGTTATTTGCAGGGAGGGGACGAGCAGTACTTC. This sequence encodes CASSYLQGGDEQYF.

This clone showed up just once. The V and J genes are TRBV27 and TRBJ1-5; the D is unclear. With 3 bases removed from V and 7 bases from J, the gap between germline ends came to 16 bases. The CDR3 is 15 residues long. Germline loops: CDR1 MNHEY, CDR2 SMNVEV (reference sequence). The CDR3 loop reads CASSFEAGVGQPQHF. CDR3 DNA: TGTGCCAGCAGTTTCGAAGCCGGGGTCGGACAGCCCCAGCATTTT.

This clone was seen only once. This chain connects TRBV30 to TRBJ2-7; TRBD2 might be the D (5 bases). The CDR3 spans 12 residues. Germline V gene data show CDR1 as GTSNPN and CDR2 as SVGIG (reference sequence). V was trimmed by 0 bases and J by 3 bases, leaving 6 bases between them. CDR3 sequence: CAWSVGGYEQYF. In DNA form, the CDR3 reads TGTGCCTGGAGTGTAGGAGGCTACGAGCAGTACTTC.

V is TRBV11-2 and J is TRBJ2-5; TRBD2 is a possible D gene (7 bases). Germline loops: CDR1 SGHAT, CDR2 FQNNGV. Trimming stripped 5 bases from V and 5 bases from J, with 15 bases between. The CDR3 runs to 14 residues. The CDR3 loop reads CASSPQGGGETQYF. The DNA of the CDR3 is TGTGCCAGCAGCCCTCAGGGAGGGGGTGAGACCCAGTACTTC.

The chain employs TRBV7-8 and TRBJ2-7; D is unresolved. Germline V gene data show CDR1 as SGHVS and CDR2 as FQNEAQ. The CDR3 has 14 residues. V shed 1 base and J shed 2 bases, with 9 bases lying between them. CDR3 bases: TGTGCCAGCAGCTTAGGGCCCACCGCCTACGAGCAGTACTTC. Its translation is CASSLGPTAYEQYF.

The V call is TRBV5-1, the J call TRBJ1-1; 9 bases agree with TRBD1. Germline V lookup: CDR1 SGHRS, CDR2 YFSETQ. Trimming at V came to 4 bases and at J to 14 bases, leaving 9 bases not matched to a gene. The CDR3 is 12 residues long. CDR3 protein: CASSPGTGNDFF. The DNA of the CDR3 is TGCGCCAGCAGCCCTGGGACAGGGAACGACTTCTTT.

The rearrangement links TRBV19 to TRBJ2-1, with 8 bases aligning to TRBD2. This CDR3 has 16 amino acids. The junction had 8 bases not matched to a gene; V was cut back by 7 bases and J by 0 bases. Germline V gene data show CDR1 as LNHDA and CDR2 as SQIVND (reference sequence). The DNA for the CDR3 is TGTGCCAGTACCCCCCGGGGGGGCAGCTCCTACAATGAGCAGTTCTTC. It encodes CASTPRGGSSYNEQFF.

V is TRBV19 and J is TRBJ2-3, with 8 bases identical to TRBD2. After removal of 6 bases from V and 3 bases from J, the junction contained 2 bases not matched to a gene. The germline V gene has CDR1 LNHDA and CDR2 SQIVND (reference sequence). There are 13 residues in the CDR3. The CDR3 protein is CASSSGGTDTQYF. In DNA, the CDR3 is TGTGCCAGTAGCAGCGGGGGTACAGATACGCAGTATTTT. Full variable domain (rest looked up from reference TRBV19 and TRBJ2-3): DGGITQSPKYLFRKEGQNVTLSCEQNLNHDAMYWYRQDPGQGLRLIYYSQIVNDFQKGDIAEGYSVSREKKESFPLTVTSAQKNPTAFYLCASSSGGTDTQYFGPGTRLTVL.

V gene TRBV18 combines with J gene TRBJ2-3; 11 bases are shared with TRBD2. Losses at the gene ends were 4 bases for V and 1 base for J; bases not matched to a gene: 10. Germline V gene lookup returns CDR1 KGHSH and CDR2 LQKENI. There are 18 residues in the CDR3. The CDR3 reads CASSRTGLTSGGTDTQYF. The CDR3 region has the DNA TGTGCCAGCTCACGGACCGGGCTGACTAGCGGGGGCACAGATACGCAGTATTTT. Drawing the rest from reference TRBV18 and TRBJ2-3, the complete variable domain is NAGVMQNPRHLVRRRGQEARLRCSPMKGHSHVYWYRQLPEEGLKFMVYLQKENIIDESGMPKERFSAEFPKEGPSILRIQQVVRGDSAAYFCASSRTGLTSGGTDTQYFGPGTRLTVL.

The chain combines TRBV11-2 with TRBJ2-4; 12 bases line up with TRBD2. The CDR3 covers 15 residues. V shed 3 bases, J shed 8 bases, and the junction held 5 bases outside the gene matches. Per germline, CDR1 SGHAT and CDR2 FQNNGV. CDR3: CASSLRLAGGDIQYF. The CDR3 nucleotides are TGTGCCAGCAGCTTGAGGCTAGCGGGGGGGGACATTCAGTACTTC.

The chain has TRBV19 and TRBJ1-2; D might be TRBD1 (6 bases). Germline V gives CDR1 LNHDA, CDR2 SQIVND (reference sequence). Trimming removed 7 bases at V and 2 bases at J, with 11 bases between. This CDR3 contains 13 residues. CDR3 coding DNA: TGTGCCAGTACAGAGACAGGAAACTATGGCTACACCTTC. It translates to CASTETGNYGYTF.

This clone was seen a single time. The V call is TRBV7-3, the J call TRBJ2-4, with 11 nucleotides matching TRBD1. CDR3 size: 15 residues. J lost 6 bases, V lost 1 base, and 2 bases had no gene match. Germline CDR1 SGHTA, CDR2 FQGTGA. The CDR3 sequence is CASSLRGQGANIQYF. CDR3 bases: TGTGCCAGCAGCTTAAGAGGACAGGGGGCAAACATTCAGTACTTC.

CDR3 residues: CASSSLAGGLQFF. The CDR3 nucleotides read TGTGCCAGCAGTTCCTTAGCGGGGGGGTTGCAGTTCTTC. The V and J genes are TRBV6-6 and TRBJ2-1; TRBD2 matches 11 bases. The CDR3 is 13 amino acids. Per germline, CDR1 MNHNY and CDR2 SVGAGI (reference sequence). Trimming at V came to 4 bases and at J to 12 bases, leaving 5 bases not matched to a gene.

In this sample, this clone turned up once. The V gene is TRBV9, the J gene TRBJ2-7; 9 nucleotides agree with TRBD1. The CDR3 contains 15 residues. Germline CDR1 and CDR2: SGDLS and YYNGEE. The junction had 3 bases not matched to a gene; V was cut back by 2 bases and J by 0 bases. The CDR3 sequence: CASSVGQGISYEQYF. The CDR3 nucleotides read TGTGCCAGCAGCGTCGGACAGGGGATCTCCTACGAGCAGTACTTC.

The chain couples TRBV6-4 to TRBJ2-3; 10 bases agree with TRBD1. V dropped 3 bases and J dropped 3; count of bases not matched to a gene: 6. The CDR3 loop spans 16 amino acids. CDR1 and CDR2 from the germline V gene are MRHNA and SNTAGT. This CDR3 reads CASSDSGTGETDTQYF. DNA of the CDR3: TGTGCCAGCAGTGATTCCGGGACAGGGGAGACAGATACGCAGTATTTT.

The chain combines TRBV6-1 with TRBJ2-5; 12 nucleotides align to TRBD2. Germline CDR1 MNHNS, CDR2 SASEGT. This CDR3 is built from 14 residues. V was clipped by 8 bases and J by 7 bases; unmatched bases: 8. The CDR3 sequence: CASVTSGSVGTQYF. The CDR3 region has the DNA TGTGCCAGCGTGACTAGCGGGAGCGTCGGGACCCAGTACTTC.

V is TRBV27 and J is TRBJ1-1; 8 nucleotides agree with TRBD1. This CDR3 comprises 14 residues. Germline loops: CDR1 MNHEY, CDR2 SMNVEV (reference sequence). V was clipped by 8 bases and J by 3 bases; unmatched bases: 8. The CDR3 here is CASRGTGGHTEAFF. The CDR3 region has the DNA TGTGCCAGCCGAGGGACAGGAGGGCACACTGAAGCTTTCTTT.

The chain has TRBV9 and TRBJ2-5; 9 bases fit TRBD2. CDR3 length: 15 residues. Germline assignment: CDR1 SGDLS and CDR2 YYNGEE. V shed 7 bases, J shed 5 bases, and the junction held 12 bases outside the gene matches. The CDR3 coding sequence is TGTGCCAGCGCCCGGAGTGTCAGCGGGAGGGAGACCCAGTACTTC. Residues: CASARSVSGRETQYF.

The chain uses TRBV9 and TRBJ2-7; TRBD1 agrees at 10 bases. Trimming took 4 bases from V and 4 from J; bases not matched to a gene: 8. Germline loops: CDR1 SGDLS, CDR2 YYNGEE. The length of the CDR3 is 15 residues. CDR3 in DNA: TGTGCCAGCAGCCCGGGACAGGGGTTCTCGTACGAGCAGTACTTC. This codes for CASSPGQGFSYEQYF. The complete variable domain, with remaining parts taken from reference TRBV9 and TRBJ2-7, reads DSGVTQTPKHLITATGQRVTLRCSPRSGDLSVYWYQQSLDQGLQFLIQYYNGEERAKGNILERFSAQQFPDLHSELNLSSLELGDSALYFCASSPGQGFSYEQYFGPGTRLTVT.

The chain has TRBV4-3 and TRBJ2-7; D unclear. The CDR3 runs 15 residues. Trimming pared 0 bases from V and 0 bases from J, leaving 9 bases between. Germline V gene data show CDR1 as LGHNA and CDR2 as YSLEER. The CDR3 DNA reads TGCGCCAGCAGCCAAGATCTCAGGATCTCCTACGAGCAGTACTTC. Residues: CASSQDLRISYEQYF.

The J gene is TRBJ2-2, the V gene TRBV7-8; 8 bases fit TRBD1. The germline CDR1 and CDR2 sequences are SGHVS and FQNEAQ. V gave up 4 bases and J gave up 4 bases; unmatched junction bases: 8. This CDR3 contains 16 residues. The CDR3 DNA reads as TGTGCCAGCAGCTCAATAGGACAGGGACCCACCGGGGAGCTGTTTTTT. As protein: CASSSIGQGPTGELFF.

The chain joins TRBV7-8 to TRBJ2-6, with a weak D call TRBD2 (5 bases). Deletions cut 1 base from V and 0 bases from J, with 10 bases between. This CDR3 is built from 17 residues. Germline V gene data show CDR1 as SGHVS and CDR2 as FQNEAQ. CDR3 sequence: CASSLGLRGSGANVLTF. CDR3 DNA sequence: TGTGCCAGCAGCTTAGGGCTTCGGGGCTCTGGGGCCAACGTCCTGACTTTC.

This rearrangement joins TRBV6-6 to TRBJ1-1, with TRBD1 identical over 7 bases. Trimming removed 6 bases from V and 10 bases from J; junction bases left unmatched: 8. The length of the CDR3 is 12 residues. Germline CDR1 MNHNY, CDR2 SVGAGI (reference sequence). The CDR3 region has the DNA TGTGCCAGCAGGAGGAACAGGGGAACAGCTTTCTTT. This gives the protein CASRRNRGTAFF.

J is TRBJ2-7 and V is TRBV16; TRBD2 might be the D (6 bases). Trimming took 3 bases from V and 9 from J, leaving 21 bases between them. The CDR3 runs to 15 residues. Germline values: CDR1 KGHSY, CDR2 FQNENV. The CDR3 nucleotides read TGTGCCAGCAGCCAGCAACAGCCCAGAATGGGGGGGCAGTACTTC. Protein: CASSQQQPRMGGQYF.

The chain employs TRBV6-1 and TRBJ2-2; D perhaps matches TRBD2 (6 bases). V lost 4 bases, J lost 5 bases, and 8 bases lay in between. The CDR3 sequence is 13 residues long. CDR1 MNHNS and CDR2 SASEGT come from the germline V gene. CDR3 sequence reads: CASSGLVTGELFF. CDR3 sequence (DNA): TGTGCCAGCAGTGGACTAGTTACCGGGGAGCTGTTTTTT.

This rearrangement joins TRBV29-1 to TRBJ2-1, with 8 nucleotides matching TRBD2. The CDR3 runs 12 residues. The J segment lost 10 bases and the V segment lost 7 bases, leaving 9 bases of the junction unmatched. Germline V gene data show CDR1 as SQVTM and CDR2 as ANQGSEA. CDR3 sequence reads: CSGKGAGGEQFF. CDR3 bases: TGCAGCGGGAAAGGTGCGGGGGGAGAGCAGTTCTTC.